This TCR beta chain came from a study of neoadjuvant anti-PD-1 for oral cavity cancer. As for the study in general: Before surgery, most patients got three to four biweekly 3 mg/kg nivolumab doses.

V was cut by 4 bases and J by 10 bases, with 19 bases left in between. CDR3 length: 14 residues. CDR1 is MGHDK and CDR2 is SYGVNS in the germline V gene. Measured with immunoSEQ multiplex PCR; TCRdb has only the in-frame clones, and not every one. Of about 8,000 clones listed, approximately 70% are singletons. Time point indicated: after neoadjuvant nivolumab, at surgical resection. Patients had HPV-negative, locally advanced oral cavity squamous cell carcinoma. This clone was seen more than once but under ten times. The chain is built from TRBV25-1 and TRBJ1-1, with a weak D call TRBD1 (5 bases). The receptor's source is a person aged 35 to 85 with oral cavity squamous cell carcinoma. The sequencing here drew on PBMCs, taken after nivolumab (anti-PD-1) treatment. DNA for the CDR3: TGTGCCAGCAGTGGCCCGGGCAGGGCGGTCGGAGCTTTCTTT. Translated, it gives CASSGPGRAVGAFF. Filled out from reference TRBV25-1 and TRBJ1-1, the complete variable domain reads EADIYQTPRYLVIGTGKKITLECSQTMGHDKMYWYQQDPGMELHLIHYSYGVNSTEKGDLSSESTVSRIRTEHFPLTLESARPSHTSQYLCASSGPGRAVGAFFGQGTRLTVV.